The source of this TCR beta chain is a study of shared clonotypes between healthy human individuals. Study-level findings and limits: Larger richness was generally estimated for naive than memory subsets.

Per germline, CDR1 SGHDT and CDR2 YYEEEE. The CDR3 spans 16 residues. V was cut by 0 bases and J by 1 base, with 13 bases left in between. For this clone: As yet, its antigen is unknown.

Some clones are missing from TCRdb's copy, which holds only in-frame ones; the method was immunoSEQ multiplex PCR. The sample contains fewer than 850,000 clones, approximately 97% of which appear only once. Naive CD8 cells comprised CD45RO-negative, CCR7-positively selected cells, excluding terminally differentiated effector memory CD45RA+ cells. The genes are TRBV5-6 and TRBJ1-1; D unclear. The source of this sequence is a man younger than 45 in good health. Sequencing was done on a sample of naive CD8+ T cells sorted from blood. CDR3 DNA sequence: TGTGCCAGCAGCTTGGGGGCGGGGTTACCGAACACTGAAGCTTTCTTT. It yields the protein CASSLGAGLPNTEAFF.